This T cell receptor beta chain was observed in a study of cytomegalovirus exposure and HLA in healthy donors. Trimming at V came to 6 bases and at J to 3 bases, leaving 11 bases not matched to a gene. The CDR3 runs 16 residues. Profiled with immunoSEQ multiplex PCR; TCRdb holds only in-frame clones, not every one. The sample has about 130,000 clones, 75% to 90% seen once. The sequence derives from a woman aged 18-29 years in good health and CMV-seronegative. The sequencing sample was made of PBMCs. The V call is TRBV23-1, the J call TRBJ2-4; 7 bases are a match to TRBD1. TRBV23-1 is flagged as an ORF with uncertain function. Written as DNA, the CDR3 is TGCGCCAGCAGCGGTAAACAGGGGCGTCGCAAAAACATTCAGTACTTC. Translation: CASSGKQGRRKNIQYF.